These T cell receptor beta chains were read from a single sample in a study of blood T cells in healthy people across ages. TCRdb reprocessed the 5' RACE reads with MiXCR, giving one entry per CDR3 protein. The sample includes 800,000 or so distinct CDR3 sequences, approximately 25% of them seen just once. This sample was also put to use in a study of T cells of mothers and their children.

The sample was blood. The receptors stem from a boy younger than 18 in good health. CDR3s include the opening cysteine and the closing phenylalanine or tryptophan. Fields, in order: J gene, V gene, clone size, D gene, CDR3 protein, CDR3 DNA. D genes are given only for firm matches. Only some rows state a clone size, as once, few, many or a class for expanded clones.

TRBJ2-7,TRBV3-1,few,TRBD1,CASSPSTGTGTEQYF,TGTGCCAGCAGCCCGTCAACCGGGACAGGGACCGAGCAGTACTTC
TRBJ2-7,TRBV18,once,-,CANSPAGTAYEQYF,TGTGCCAACTCACCAGCCGGGACGGCCTACGAGCAGTACTTC
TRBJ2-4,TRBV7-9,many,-,CASSSSGTLAKNIQYF,TGTGCCAGCAGCTCATCCGGGACGCTAGCCAAAAACATTCAGTACTTC
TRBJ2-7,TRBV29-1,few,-,CSVEDPLFPYEQYF,TGCAGCGTTGAAGATCCACTATTCCCGTACGAGCAGTACTTC
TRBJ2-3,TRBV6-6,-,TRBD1,CASSTRDRVTDTQYF,TGTGCCAGCAGTACCCGGGACAGGGTCACAGATACGCAGTATTTT
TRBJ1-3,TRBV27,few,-,CASSINSAAGNTIYF,TGTGCCAGCAGTATAAATAGTGCGGCTGGAAACACCATATATTTT
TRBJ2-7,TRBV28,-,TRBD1,CASSIRDRLIYEQYF,TGTGCCAGCAGCATCCGGGACAGACTAATCTACGAGCAGTACTTC
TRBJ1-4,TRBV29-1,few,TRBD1,CSVSDRAGEKLFF,TGCAGCGTTTCCGACAGGGCTGGGGAAAAACTGTTTTTT
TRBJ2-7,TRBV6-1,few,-,CASSERWEAYEQYF,TGTGCCAGCAGTGAAAGGTGGGAGGCCTACGAGCAGTACTTC
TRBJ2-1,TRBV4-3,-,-,CASSQDVRALRDEQFF,TGCGCCAGCAGCCAAGATGTGCGCGCCTTAAGGGATGAGCAGTTCTTC
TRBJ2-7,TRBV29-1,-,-,CSVAAGTSSYEQYF,TGCAGCGTTGCGGCCGGGACCAGCTCCTACGAGCAGTACTTC
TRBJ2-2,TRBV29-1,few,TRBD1,CSVAGDRATGEPFF,TGCAGCGTTGCCGGGGACAGGGCCACCGGGGAGCCGTTTTTT
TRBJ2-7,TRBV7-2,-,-,CASSLRDTTYEQYF,TGTGCCAGCAGCTTAAGGGACACAACCTACGAGCAGTACTTC
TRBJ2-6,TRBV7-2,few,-,CTSSRQGGANVLTF,TGTACCAGCAGTCGTCAGGGCGGGGCCAACGTCCTGACTTTC
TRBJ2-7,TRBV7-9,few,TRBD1,CASSLLTGGTYEQYF,TGTGCCAGCAGCTTATTGACAGGGGGCACGTACGAGCAGTACTTC
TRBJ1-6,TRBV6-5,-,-,CASSSRTGGSPLHF,TGTGCCAGCAGTTCCCGGACCGGTGGGTCACCCCTCCACTTT
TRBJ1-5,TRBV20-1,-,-,CSAKAWGRDNQPQHF,TGCAGTGCTAAGGCGTGGGGGAGGGACAATCAGCCCCAGCATTTT
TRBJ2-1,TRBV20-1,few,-,CSARDSAYNEQFF,TGCAGTGCTCGGGACTCGGCCTACAATGAGCAGTTCTTC
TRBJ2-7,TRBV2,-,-,CASLSAFATAPREQYF,TGTGCCAGCTTGAGTGCGTTCGCGACAGCGCCGCGGGAGCAGTACTTC
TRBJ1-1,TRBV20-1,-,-,CSAGGLWNTEAFF,TGCAGTGCTGGGGGACTGTGGAACACTGAAGCTTTCTTT
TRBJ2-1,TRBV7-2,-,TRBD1,CASSFSTGARDEQFF,TGTGCCAGCAGCTTTAGCACAGGGGCTAGGGATGAGCAGTTCTTC
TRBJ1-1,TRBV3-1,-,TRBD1,CASRATGGNTEAFF,TGTGCCAGCAGAGCGACAGGGGGGAACACTGAAGCTTTCTTT
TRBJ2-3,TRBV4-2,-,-,CASSQALASRTDTQYF,TGTGCCAGCAGCCAAGCTTTGGCTAGCCGCACAGATACGCAGTATTTT
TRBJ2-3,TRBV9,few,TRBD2,CASSWALAGDTQYF,TGTGCCAGCAGCTGGGCACTAGCGGGGGATACACAGTATTTT
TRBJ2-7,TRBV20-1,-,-,CSARDLGTYEQYF,TGCAGTGCTAGAGATCTAGGGACCTACGAGCAGTACTTC
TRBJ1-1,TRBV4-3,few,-,CASTPVRTTEAFF,TGCGCCAGCACCCCGGTGAGAACCACTGAAGCTTTCTTT
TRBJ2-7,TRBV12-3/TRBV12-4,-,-,CASSLSGTALYEQYF,TGTGCCAGCAGTTTAAGCGGGACAGCTCTCTACGAGCAGTACTTC
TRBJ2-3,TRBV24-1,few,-,CATSDSGRETDTQYF,TGTGCCACCAGTGATTCGGGCAGGGAAACAGATACGCAGTATTTT
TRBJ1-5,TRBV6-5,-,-,CASSPFKGHNQPQHF,TGTGCCAGCAGTCCATTTAAGGGGCATAATCAGCCCCAGCATTTT
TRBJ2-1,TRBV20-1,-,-,CSAREAEQFF,TGCAGTGCTAGAGAGGCAGAGCAGTTCTTC
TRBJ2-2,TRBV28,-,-,CASSSLWGYTGELFF,TGTGCCAGCAGCTCCCTTTGGGGGTACACCGGGGAGCTGTTTTTT
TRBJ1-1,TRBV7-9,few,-,CASSARQVRNTEAFF,TGTGCCAGCAGCGCGCGACAGGTTAGGAACACTGAAGCTTTCTTT
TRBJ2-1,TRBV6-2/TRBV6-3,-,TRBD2,CASSYGRLAGKNNEQFF,TGTGCCAGCAGTTACGGCCGACTAGCGGGAAAAAACAATGAGCAGTTCTTC
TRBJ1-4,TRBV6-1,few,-,CASSEAAEREKLFF,TGTGCCAGCAGTGAAGCGGCGGAGAGGGAAAAACTGTTTTTT
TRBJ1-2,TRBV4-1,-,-,CASSQGGGVGYGYTF,TGCGCCAGCAGCCAAGGTGGTGGGGTCGGGTATGGCTACACCTTC
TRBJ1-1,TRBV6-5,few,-,CASSYSKSANTEAFF,TGTGCCAGCAGTTACTCGAAGTCCGCGAACACTGAAGCTTTCTTT
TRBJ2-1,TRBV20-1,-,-,CSAGHWGAYNEQFF,TGCAGTGCTGGACACTGGGGGGCCTACAATGAGCAGTTCTTC
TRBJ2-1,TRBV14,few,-,CASSQDVGTREFF,TGTGCCAGCAGCCAAGATGTAGGGACTCGCGAGTTCTTC
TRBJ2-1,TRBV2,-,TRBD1,CANQTGYEGHEQFF,TGTGCCAACCAGACAGGGTATGAGGGTCATGAGCAGTTCTTC
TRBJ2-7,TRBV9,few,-,CASSVGARVSYEQYF,TGTGCCAGCAGCGTGGGGGCCAGGGTCTCCTACGAGCAGTACTTC
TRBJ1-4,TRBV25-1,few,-,CASSEIGVNEKLFF,TGTGCCAGCAGTGAAATAGGGGTTAATGAAAAACTGTTTTTT
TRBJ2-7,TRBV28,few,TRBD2,CASSLSSGSGYEQYF,TGTGCCAGCAGTTTGTCTAGCGGGAGTGGTTACGAGCAGTACTTC
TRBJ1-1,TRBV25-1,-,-,CASSELGGGTEAFF,TGTGCCAGCAGTGAACTGGGGGGTGGCACTGAAGCTTTCTTT
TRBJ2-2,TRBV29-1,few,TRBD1,CSVQGTGDTGELFF,TGCAGCGTTCAAGGGACAGGGGACACCGGGGAGCTGTTTTTT
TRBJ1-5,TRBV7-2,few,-,CASSPVAEVNQPQHF,TGTGCCAGCAGCCCGGTGGCGGAAGTCAATCAGCCCCAGCATTTT
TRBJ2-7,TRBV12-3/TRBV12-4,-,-,CASSTLAGKAYEQYF,TGTGCCAGCAGTACCCTCGCAGGGAAGGCCTACGAGCAGTACTTC
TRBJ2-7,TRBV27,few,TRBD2,CASSARGGRGYEQYF,TGTGCCAGCAGCGCCCGGGGGGGACGGGGCTACGAGCAGTACTTC
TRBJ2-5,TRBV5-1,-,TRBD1,CASSYLQGAGETQYF,TGCGCCAGCAGCTACCTACAGGGGGCAGGGGAGACCCAGTACTTC
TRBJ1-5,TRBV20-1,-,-,CSARIAGRTYSNQPQHF,TGCAGTGCTAGAATTGCTGGGCGAACCTATTCGAATCAGCCCCAGCATTTT
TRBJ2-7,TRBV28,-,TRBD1,CASSIPVTGPYEQYF,TGTGCCAGCAGCATACCCGTGACAGGGCCCTACGAGCAGTACTTC
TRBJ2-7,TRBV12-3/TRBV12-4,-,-,CASSRRQAYEQYF,TGTGCCAGCAGTCGTAGACAGGCCTACGAGCAGTACTTC
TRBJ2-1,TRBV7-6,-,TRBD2,CASSLTSALGNEQFF,TGTGCCAGCAGCTTAACTAGCGCCCTCGGAAATGAGCAGTTCTTC
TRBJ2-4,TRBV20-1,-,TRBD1,CSARDPETGNLAKNIQYF,TGCAGTGCTAGAGATCCCGAGACAGGGAACCTAGCCAAAAACATTCAGTACTTC
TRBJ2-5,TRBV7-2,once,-,CASSSGRGASAHQQTQYF,TGTGCCAGCAGCTCGGGCCGGGGAGCTAGCGCCCACCAACAGACCCAGTACTTC